The 23 T cell receptor beta chains in this list originate from one sample, sequenced in a study of cytomegalovirus exposure and HLA in healthy donors. PCR used 60 Vbeta primers and 13 Jbeta primers. TCRdb keeps only in-frame clones here, not all; method: immunoSEQ multiplex PCR. The listing contains roughly 55,000 clones. The material sequenced was PBMCs. Every receptor here comes from a woman aged 45 to 65 in good health and CMV-seropositive.

The chain links TRBV18 to TRBJ2-5, with 9 nucleotides matching TRBD1. This CDR3 comprises 17 residues. The germline CDR1 and CDR2 sequences are KGHSH and LQKENI. J lost 2 bases, V lost 10 bases, and 17 bases had no gene match. The CDR3: CATTKLPGDRGQETQYF. DNA of the CDR3: TGTGCCACCACGAAATTGCCCGGCGACAGGGGGCAAGAGACCCAGTACTTC.

This chain joins TRBV28 and TRBJ1-3; TRBD1 matches at 7 bases. Germline values: CDR1 MDHEN, CDR2 SYDVKM. This CDR3 comprises 17 residues. V shed 2 bases, J shed 3 bases, and the junction held 10 bases outside the gene matches. Written as DNA, the CDR3 is TGTGCCAGCAGTTTACCCCTCAGACAGGGAGGTGGAAACACCATATATTTT. Translation gives CASSLPLRQGGGNTIYF.

The rearrangement uses TRBV4-1 and TRBJ1-6; no clear D gene. The CDR3 spans 17 residues. Per the germline V gene, CDR1 is MGHRA and CDR2 is YSYEKL. V gave up 0 bases and J gave up 5 bases, with 14 bases separating them. The CDR3 nucleotides are TGCGCCAGCAGCCAAGATTTGCGGCAGTGGAATAATTCACCCCTCCACTTT. This codes for CASSQDLRQWNNSPLHF.

The chain links TRBV19 to TRBJ2-1, with D perhaps matching TRBD2 (6 bases). The CDR3 extends over 14 amino acids. Germline loops: CDR1 LNHDA, CDR2 SQIVND (reference sequence). Trimming left V 2 bases short and J 5 bases short, with 10 bases between. CDR3 in amino acids: CASSILATNNEQFF. The CDR3 DNA sequence: TGTGCCAGTAGTATACTAGCGACTAACAATGAGCAGTTCTTC.

The rearrangement links TRBV28 to TRBJ1-4; D is perhaps TRBD1 (6 bases). V was trimmed by 5 bases and J by 8 bases, leaving 12 bases between them. In germline, CDR1 is MDHEN, CDR2 SYDVKM. The CDR3 has 13 residues. DNA of the CDR3: TGTGCCAGCAGTCCGGGGGGCGGCGAAAAACTGTTTTTT. This sequence encodes CASSPGGGEKLFF.

The V and J genes are TRBV5-1 and TRBJ2-1, with 11 bases lining up with TRBD2. Losses at the gene ends were 0 bases for V and 8 bases for J; bases not matched to a gene: 7. The CDR3 covers 16 residues. Per the germline V gene, CDR1 is SGHRS and CDR2 is YFSETQ. CDR3 sequence: CASSLGATSGADEQFF. CDR3 DNA sequence: TGCGCCAGCAGCTTGGGGGCGACTAGCGGGGCCGATGAGCAGTTCTTC.

This chain joins TRBV9 and TRBJ2-1; D not certain. Germline-derived CDR1 and CDR2 are SGDLS and YYNGEE. The V and J ends lost 0 bases and 6 bases respectively, with 10 bases between them. CDR3 length equals 14 residues. Here the CDR3 DNA reads TGTGCCAGCAGCGTAGGTCGAGCGTCCAATGAGCAGTTCTTC. This gives the protein CASSVGRASNEQFF.

The chain carries TRBV6-1 and TRBJ2-5; a possible D gene is TRBD1 (5 bases). CDR3 length equals 15 residues. V shed 4 bases and J shed 1 base, with 13 bases lying between them. Germline V gene lookup returns CDR1 MNHNS and CDR2 SASEGT. The CDR3 here is CASSVQGLGQETQYF. The CDR3 bases are TGTGCCAGCAGTGTCCAGGGATTGGGCCAAGAGACCCAGTACTTC.

Here the CDR3 DNA reads TGTGCCAGCAGCTTTCTTGGACTAGCGGGGGGGCTAGCCAAAAACATTCAGTACTTC. Protein product: CASSFLGLAGGLAKNIQYF. The V call is TRBV5-5, the J call TRBJ2-4; 15 nucleotides line up with TRBD2. J lost 0 bases, V lost 2 bases, and 6 bases had no gene match. Per the germline V gene, CDR1 is SGHKS and CDR2 is YYEKEE (reference sequence). The CDR3 is made up of 19 amino acids.

On this clone itself: A junction boundary mismatches the germline segment, possibly from a read error. The rearrangement joins TRBV30 to TRBJ2-1; no clear D gene. Germline CDR1 is GTSNPN and CDR2 is SVGIG (reference sequence). This CDR3 has 17 residues. CDR3 nucleotides: TGTGCCTGGAGTGTAGTTGGTAACCCGAGCTCCGACAATGAGCAGTTCTTC. This translates into CAWSVVGNPSSDNEQFF.

The genes are TRBV6-5 and TRBJ2-3; 7 bases line up with TRBD1. Germline V gene data show CDR1 as MNHEY and CDR2 as SVGAGI. The junction had 7 bases not matched to a gene; V was cut back by 5 bases and J by 2 bases. CDR3 length: 15 residues. The CDR3 sequence is CASSGTGVPTDTQYF. The CDR3 DNA follows: TGTGCCAGCAGTGGAACAGGGGTTCCCACAGATACGCAGTATTTT.

The V and J genes are TRBV19 and TRBJ2-7; perhaps TRBD2 as D (5 bases). This CDR3 region has 13 residues. From germline, CDR1 is LNHDA and CDR2 SQIVND (reference sequence). Trimming cost V 2 bases and J 5 bases, with 10 bases left between them. In DNA form, the CDR3 reads TGTGCCAGTAGTATATGGTCGAGGGACGAGCAGTACTTC. Protein: CASSIWSRDEQYF. Looking up the rest from reference TRBV19 and TRBJ2-7 gives the full variable domain: DGGITQSPKYLFRKEGQNVTLSCEQNLNHDAMYWYRQDPGQGLRLIYYSQIVNDFQKGDIAEGYSVSREKKESFPLTVTSAQKNPTAFYLCASSIWSRDEQYFGPGTRLTVT.

V usage is TRBV2 and J usage is TRBJ1-6, with 7 bases lining up with TRBD1. Germline CDR1 reads SNHLY; CDR2 reads FYNNEI. This CDR3 is 14 amino acids long. V lost 3 bases to trimming and J lost 9 bases; unmatched junction nucleotides: 5. CDR3 in amino acids: CASSETGFGSPLHF. CDR3 in DNA: TGTGCCAGCAGTGAGACAGGGTTCGGTTCACCCCTCCACTTT.

The chain carries TRBV29-1 and TRBJ1-4, with a possible D match to TRBD1 (6 bases). V lost 5 bases, J lost 7 bases, and 11 bases lay in between. The germline V gene has CDR1 SQVTM and CDR2 ANQGSEA. The CDR3 covers 12 residues. The CDR3 bases are TGCAGCGTTCAGGGGCTCTCTGAAAAACTGTTTTTT. Residues: CSVQGLSEKLFF.

The chain has TRBV4-3 and TRBJ1-6, with D maybe TRBD1 (6 bases). Germline-derived CDR1 and CDR2 are LGHNA and YSLEER. The CDR3 runs 16 residues. V gave up 0 bases and J gave up 6 bases, with 12 bases separating them. CDR3 in amino acids: CASSQDQTGPNSPLHF. The CDR3 region has the DNA TGCGCCAGCAGCCAAGATCAGACAGGCCCTAATTCACCCCTCCACTTT.

The chain recombines TRBV6-1 with TRBJ2-1; no definite D call. CDR1 is MNHNS and CDR2 is SASEGT in the germline V gene. This CDR3 is built from 15 residues. V lost 2 bases and J lost 0, with 8 bases in between. CDR3 DNA: TGTGCCAGCAGTGAATTCGAGAGCTCCTACAATGAGCAGTTCTTC. It yields the protein CASSEFESSYNEQFF.

The chain combines TRBV27 with TRBJ1-1, with D possibly matching TRBD1 (5 bases). Trimming removed 3 bases at V and 1 base at J, with 15 bases between. The CDR3 has 16 amino acids. CDR1 is MNHEY and CDR2 is SMNVEV in the germline V gene (reference sequence). As DNA, the CDR3 is TGTGCCAGCAGTTTCTTCCCCCCCACAGGGAACACTGAAGCTTTCTTT. Translating gives CASSFFPPTGNTEAFF.

V and J are TRBV5-4 and TRBJ2-7, with D possibly TRBD2 on 6 matching bases. The germline gives CDR1 SGHNT, CDR2 YYREEE (reference sequence). The V end was cut by 2 bases, the J end by 6 bases, with 18 bases between. The CDR3 is made up of 15 amino acids. The CDR3 nucleotides read TGTGCCAGCAGCTTAGGAGGGCCTTATGCCGCCGAGCAGTACTTC. Translating gives CASSLGGPYAAEQYF. Full variable domain (missing parts from reference TRBV5-4 and TRBJ2-7): ETGVTQSPTHLIKTRGQQVTLRCSSQSGHNTVSWYQQALGQGPQFIFQYYREEENGRGNFPPRFSGLQFPNYSSELNVNALELDDSALYLCASSLGGPYAAEQYFGPGTRLTVT.

The chain has TRBV6-5 and TRBJ1-5; TRBD1 is a possible D gene (5 bases). The V gene lost 2 bases and the J gene lost 8 bases, with 10 bases spanning the gap. This CDR3 is built from 13 residues. Germline CDR1 MNHEY, CDR2 SVGAGI. CDR3 residues: CASSYRWGEPQHF. The CDR3 nucleotides are TGTGCCAGCAGTTACAGGTGGGGCGAGCCCCAGCATTTT.

The V and J genes are TRBV7-7 and TRBJ2-5; D may be TRBD1 (5 bases). V lost 5 bases to trimming and J lost 1 base, with 8 bases between them. The CDR3 has 13 residues. Germline V gene data show CDR1 as SSHAT and CDR2 as FNYEAQ (reference sequence). Here the CDR3 reads CASSPDSQETQYF. DNA for the CDR3: TGTGCCAGCAGCCCCGACAGCCAAGAGACCCAGTACTTC. Based on the CDR3 plus reference TRBV7-7 and TRBJ2-5, the full variable domain is GAGVSQSPRYKVTKRGQDVTLRCDPISSHATLYWYQQALGQGPEFLTYFNYEAQPDKSGLPSDRFSAERPEGSISTLTIQRTEQRDSAMYRCASSPDSQETQYFGPGTRLLVL.

V gene TRBV6-5 combines with J gene TRBJ1-2, with TRBD1 identical over 10 bases. CDR1 MNHEY and CDR2 SVGAGI come from the germline V gene. Unmatched junction bases numbered 9, after V lost 6 bases and J lost 8 bases. The CDR3 contains 14 residues. The CDR3 sequence: CASSRDRGEGGYTF. CDR3 DNA: TGTGCCAGCAGCCGGGACAGGGGAGAGGGCGGCTACACCTTC.

Comments on this clone: At one of its ends the junction is not consistent with the germline gene, which may arise from a read error. The chain recombines TRBV10-1 with TRBJ1-1, with no clear D. Germline CDR1 is WNHNN and CDR2 is SYGVQD (reference sequence). This CDR3 region has 14 residues. The DNA of the CDR3 is TGCGTCAGCAGTGAGTCGGGCACCTCGGAGGTAGCTTTCTTT. As protein: CVSSESGTSEVAFF.

This chain links TRBV6-5 with TRBJ1-1; no clear D. Germline CDR1 and CDR2: MNHEY and SVGAGI. Trimming removed 7 bases from V and 5 bases from J, with 14 bases in between. This CDR3 has 13 residues. CDR3 sequence (DNA): TGTGCCAGCACCACAGCTGGATTTACTGAAGCTTTCTTT. Translation: CASTTAGFTEAFF.